Below are 10 T cell receptor beta chains sequenced from a single sample in a study of T cells in localized non-small cell lung cancer. Sequencing was performed with immunoSEQ multiplex PCR; in TCRdb, only in-frame clones are kept and a portion is missing. The sample has 35,000 to 45,000 clones; just over 90% are singletons. Sequenced here: peripheral blood, sampled before any cancer treatment. The receptors were sampled from a female donor over 55 with stage I lung adenocarcinoma.

The chain links TRBV6-5 to TRBJ1-1; 11 bases map to TRBD1. From germline, CDR1 is MNHEY and CDR2 SVGAGI. After removal of 5 bases from V and 3 bases from J, the junction contained 5 bases not matched to a gene. The CDR3 has 15 amino acids. CDR3 DNA: TGTGCCAGCAGTAAGGACAGGGGGCATGACACTGAAGCTTTCTTT. Translated, it gives CASSKDRGHDTEAFF.

This clone occurred a few times. The genes are TRBV12-5 and TRBJ1-1; 8 nucleotides agree with TRBD1. This CDR3 has 13 residues. Germline CDR1 is LGHNT and CDR2 is FRNRAP. V shed 7 bases and J 5 bases; nucleotides not matched to a gene: 6. In DNA form, the CDR3 reads TGTGCTAGTGCCGTGGACAGGGATACTGAAGCTTTCTTT. This encodes CASAVDRDTEAFF.

The V and J genes are TRBV19 and TRBJ1-2; tentative D call: TRBD1 (6 bases). CDR1 is LNHDA, CDR2 SQIVND, per germline (reference sequence). V lost 2 bases to trimming and J lost 5 bases, with 12 bases between them. This CDR3 has 14 amino acids. The chain's CDR3 is CASSISQGRYGYTF. The CDR3 nucleotides read TGTGCCAGTAGTATAAGCCAGGGGAGGTATGGCTACACCTTC.

The rearrangement links TRBV9 to TRBJ2-3; 14 positions agree with TRBD2. CDR1 is SGDLS, CDR2 YYNGEE, per germline. Trimming cost V 4 bases and J 0 bases; bases outside gene matches: 7. CDR3 length equals 18 residues. CDR3 loop: CASSSGLAGGPSTDTQYF. CDR3 sequence (DNA): TGTGCCAGCAGCTCCGGACTAGCGGGGGGACCTAGCACAGATACGCAGTATTTT.

This clone has just one count. The chain has TRBV7-9 and TRBJ2-3; 8 bases fit TRBD2. J lost 3 bases, V lost 0 bases, and 8 bases had no gene match. CDR3 length: 17 amino acids. Germline V gives CDR1 SEHNR, CDR2 FQNEAQ (reference sequence). CDR3 protein: CASSLASGGGWTDTQYF. The CDR3 DNA reads TGTGCCAGCAGCTTAGCTTCGGGCGGGGGGTGGACAGATACGCAGTATTTT.

V usage is TRBV6-1 and J usage is TRBJ2-1; D gene unclear. Trimming took off 7 bases at V and 6 bases at J, with 13 bases between the two ends. CDR1 is MNHNS, CDR2 SASEGT, per germline. The CDR3 length is 13 residues. The CDR3 bases are TGTGCCAGCACCCCGAGCTTGGGCAATGAGCAGTTCTTC. This encodes CASTPSLGNEQFF.

V and J are TRBV11-2 and TRBJ1-6; D not certain. Germline assignment: CDR1 SGHAT and CDR2 FQNNGV. The CDR3 runs to 15 residues. Trimming took off 3 bases at V and 7 bases at J, with 13 bases between the two ends. The CDR3 spells CASSLRGASNSPLHF. CDR3 nucleotide sequence: TGTGCCAGCAGCTTGAGAGGTGCATCAAATTCACCCCTCCACTTT.

V is TRBV19 and J is TRBJ1-4; TRBD1 agrees at 7 bases. The CDR3 is 14 amino acids. The V gene end was trimmed by 6 bases and the J gene end by 0 bases; junction bases not matched to a gene: 1. The germline gives CDR1 LNHDA, CDR2 SQIVND (reference sequence). The CDR3 DNA reads as TGTGCCAGTAGGCAGGGGGCAACTAATGAAAAACTGTTTTTT. Translation: CASRQGATNEKLFF.

This clone appeared a few times. The chain carries TRBV18 and TRBJ1-2; no firm D call. With 0 bases removed from V and 4 bases from J, the gap between germline ends came to 12 bases. Germline V gene data show CDR1 as KGHSH and CDR2 as LQKENI. This CDR3 spans 15 amino acids. As DNA, the CDR3 is TGTGCCAGCTCACCACCGAACAGCCAAGCCTATGGCTACACCTTC. It encodes CASSPPNSQAYGYTF.

This sequence joins TRBV6-1 and TRBJ2-3; D not resolved. With 6 bases removed from V and 3 bases from J, the gap between germline ends came to 13 bases. Germline V gene lookup returns CDR1 MNHNS and CDR2 SASEGT. The CDR3 length is 14 residues. CDR3 sequence: CASRGMIQTDTQYF. The CDR3 region has the DNA TGTGCCAGCAGGGGGATGATCCAGACAGATACGCAGTATTTT.